This note documents a single T cell receptor (beta chain) sequence. In the original workflow: By means of reference gene primer amplification, nucleated cell counts were estimated. Libraries were prepared by immunoSEQ multiplex PCR; TCRdb keeps only in-frame clonotypes and omits some of them. V and J calls and clone size follow that table, whereas D and trimming were derived from the DNA. Here the sample spans about 170,000 clones, roughly 90% being singletons. The germline CDR1 and CDR2 sequences are MDHEN and SYDVKM. The CDR3 consists of 20 residues. V gave up 2 bases and J gave up 0 bases; unmatched junction bases: 12. Assignments of participants to cohorts depended upon their own reported clinical history. Symptom resolution, clearance, or two negative PCRs marked donors in Cohort 3 as recovered. This specimen comes from a study of blood T cell repertoires in COVID-19.

The source is a young woman who had recovered from COVID-19. V and J are TRBV28 and TRBJ1-4, with 10 bases aligning to TRBD1. Specimen: PBMCs or T cells enriched from blood (not recorded which). CDR3 in amino acids: CASSLEVDRGRLTTNEKLFF. As DNA, the CDR3 is TGTGCCAGCAGTTTAGAAGTAGACAGGGGGCGATTGACAACTAATGAAAAACTGTTTTTT.